A selection of T cell receptor beta chains follows, all from one sample in a study of breast tumors, draining lymph nodes, adjacent tissues. TCRdb processed the multiplex PCR reads anew with MiXCR; each CDR3 protein has one entry. Counted here are more than 80,000 distinct CDR3 sequences, 30% occurring once; the ten biggest clones make up 4.5% to 7%. The sequenced sample was axillary lymph node tissue. Receptors originate from a female donor with breast cancer. Some clones in this sample may be carry-over from other donors' samples. CDR3s include the opening cysteine and the closing phenylalanine or tryptophan. A D gene is named only where the DNA matches it firmly. Clone size is stated in some rows and not others, as once, few, many or a class when expanded.

V gene	CDR3 length	D gene	clone size	J gene	CDR3 DNA	CDR3 protein
TRBV27	13	NA	few	TRBJ2-2	TGTGCCAGCAGTACCTTAATTGGCGGGGAGCTGTTTTTT	CASSTLIGGELFF
TRBV5-1	14	NA	many	TRBJ1-2	TGCGCCAGCAGCTTGGCCTCAGGTTTATATGGCTACACCTTC	CASSLASGLYGYTF
TRBV19	14	TRBD1	many	TRBJ2-1	TGTGCCAGTACCTGGACAGGGGGCTACAATGAGCAGTTCTTC	CASTWTGGYNEQFF
TRBV10-2	15	TRBD1	NA	TRBJ1-5	TGCGCCAGCAGTTACCCCGGGACAGATAGTGAGCCCCAGCATTTT	CASSYPGTDSEPQHF
TRBV6-6	15	TRBD2	NA	TRBJ2-5	TGTGCCAGCAGTCGTTGTAGCGGGGGGGGAGAGACCCAGTACTTC	CASSRCSGGGETQYF
TRBV25-1	14	NA	many	TRBJ2-7	TGTGCCAGCAGTGAACAGGGAGATGTATACGAGCAGTACTTC	CASSEQGDVYEQYF
TRBV5-5	13	NA	many	TRBJ2-7	TGTGCCAGCAGCCTCGGACAGAACTACGAGCAGTACTTC	CASSLGQNYEQYF
TRBV5-1	15	TRBD1	many	TRBJ2-5	TGCGCCAGCAGCTGGGGGACAGGGGAGGGAGAGACCCAGTACTTC	CASSWGTGEGETQYF
TRBV5-1	14	NA	NA	TRBJ2-7	TGCGCCAGCAGCTTTCTGGACAGTGCCTACGAGCAGTACTTC	CASSFLDSAYEQYF
TRBV5-1	13	NA	many	TRBJ2-7	TGCGCCAGCAGCCTAACACCCTCCACCGAGCAGTACTTC	CASSLTPSTEQYF
TRBV5-4	14	TRBD1	many	TRBJ1-2	TGTGCCAGCAGCTTCCTGACAGGGGGCTATGGCTACACCTTC	CASSFLTGGYGYTF
TRBV20-1	14	NA	many	TRBJ2-7	TGCAGTGCCCAAATCACTAGGTCCCCCTACGAGCAGTACTTC	CSAQITRSPYEQYF
TRBV7-9	14	NA	many	TRBJ1-2	TGTGCCAGCAGCTTAGATGGGACCCCCTATGGCTACACCTTC	CASSLDGTPYGYTF
TRBV30	15	NA	many	TRBJ2-1	TGTGCCTGGGACGCCAGCAGTAGCTCCTACAATGAGCAGTTCTTC	CAWDASSSSYNEQFF
TRBV7-2	16	TRBD1	NA	TRBJ1-5	TGTGCCAGCAGCCTAGGACAGGCCGACCATATTCAGCCCCAGCATTTT	CASSLGQADHIQPQHF
TRBV27	16	TRBD1	many	TRBJ2-7	TGTGCCAGCAGTTTAAGCTCCGGGACAGTACCCTACGAGCAGTACTTC	CASSLSSGTVPYEQYF
TRBV7-2	15	TRBD1	many	TRBJ2-1	TGTGCCAGCAGCGTACCGGGACAGGGAGGCCATGAGCAGTTCTTC	CASSVPGQGGHEQFF
TRBV6-5	15	NA	few	TRBJ1-1	TGTGCCAGCAGTTACTCAGGCCAGGAAAACACTGAAGCTTTCTTT	CASSYSGQENTEAFF
TRBV6-2/TRBV6-3	14	TRBD1	many	TRBJ1-5	TGTGCCACCGTAGACAGGGGGCTCAATCAGCCCCAGCATTTT	CATVDRGLNQPQHF
TRBV5-1	15	TRBD1	NA	TRBJ2-7	TGCGCCAGCAGCGTACCGGGACAGGGAACGGCCGAGCAGTACTTC	CASSVPGQGTAEQYF
TRBV14	13	NA	many	TRBJ1-4	TGTGCCAGCAGCCGGTGGACTGCTGAAAAACTGTTTTTT	CASSRWTAEKLFF
TRBV5-4	18	TRBD2	many	TRBJ2-1	TGTGCCAGCAGCTTGGGTTCTAGCGGGGGGAGCTCCTACAATGAGCAGTTCTTC	CASSLGSSGGSSYNEQFF
TRBV24-1	16	TRBD2	many	TRBJ2-1	TGTGCCACCAGTGACCTTAGCGGGAGGGGGGACAATGAGCAGTTCTTC	CATSDLSGRGDNEQFF
TRBV4-3	15	TRBD1	many	TRBJ2-7	TGCGCCAGCAGCCAACTCGGACAGGGAGCCTACGAGCAGTACTTC	CASSQLGQGAYEQYF
TRBV11-3	15	TRBD1	many	TRBJ1-3	TGTGCCAGCAGCCTCGGACAGGGTTCTGGAAACACCATATATTTT	CASSLGQGSGNTIYF
TRBV12-5	13	NA	many	TRBJ2-5	TGTGCTAGTGGACAACAGGTTCTGGAGACCCAGTACTTC	CASGQQVLETQYF
TRBV28	14	NA	many	TRBJ2-7	TGTGCCAGCTGCGGGTCAGGCACTACGAGCGAGCAGTACTTC	CASCGSGTTSEQYF
TRBV5-1	13	NA	NA	TRBJ2-2	TGCGCCAGCAGCCCCAGTAACACCGGGGACCTGTTTTTT	CASSPSNTGDLFF
TRBV4-1	15	NA	many	TRBJ1-6	TGCGCCAGCAGCCAGCACGGGACTCTTAATTCACCCCTCCACTTT	CASSQHGTLNSPLHF
TRBV28	14	NA	NA	TRBJ1-1	TGTGCCAGCAGTTTTGTGCAGGCCTTTACTGAAGCTTTCTTT	CASSFVQAFTEAFF
TRBV25-1	15	TRBD1	many	TRBJ2-5	TGTGCCAGCAGTGAACCCAACAGGGGTGGGGAGACCCAGTACTTC	CASSEPNRGGETQYF
TRBV7-6	13	TRBD1	once	TRBJ2-7	TGTGCCAGCAGCTTGGACAGGGGCTGCGAGCAGTGCTTC	CASSLDRGCEQCF
TRBV19	16	NA	many	TRBJ1-2	TGTGCCAGTACCCCACCGGGGAGGGGCCGGAACTATGGCTACACCTTC	CASTPPGRGRNYGYTF
TRBV7-3	15	TRBD2	many	TRBJ2-3	TGTGCCAGCAGCTATAGCGGGATAGAGGCAGATACGCAGTATTTT	CASSYSGIEADTQYF
TRBV15	15	TRBD2	NA	TRBJ2-1	TGTGCCACCAGCAGAATGGGGACTAGCGGGAGGGCCGGGTTCTTC	CATSRMGTSGRAGFF
TRBV12-3/TRBV12-4	16	TRBD1	NA	TRBJ1-6	TGTGCCAGCAGCTTGGGACAGGGGACCTATAATTCACCCCTCCACTTT	CASSLGQGTYNSPLHF
TRBV7-6	14	NA	many	TRBJ2-1	TGTGCCAGCAGCTTAGCGGGAGCCTACAATGAGCAGTTCTTC	CASSLAGAYNEQFF
TRBV3-1	14	NA	NA	TRBJ1-1	TGTGCCAGCAGCCAAGAGGTCATGAACACTGAAGCTTTCTTT	CASSQEVMNTEAFF
TRBV20-1	13	NA	many	TRBJ1-2	TGCAGTGCCACGACCCCGATGGGGTATGGCTACACCTTC	CSATTPMGYGYTF
TRBV29-1	12	NA	medium-sized	TRBJ2-2	TGCAGCGTCCTAGGGGTTTCCGGGGAGCTGTTTTTT	CSVLGVSGELFF
TRBV5-8	15	NA	many	TRBJ1-2	TGTGCCAGCAGCTCGCAGACGACAGTTCGGAGTGGCTACACCTTC	CASSSQTTVRSGYTF
TRBV29-1	12	TRBD1	many	TRBJ1-1	TGCAGCGTAGCGGACAGGCACACTGAAGCTTTCTTT	CSVADRHTEAFF
TRBV5-1	15	TRBD2	many	TRBJ2-1	TGCGCCAGCAGCATATGGACTAGCGGCTACAATGAGCAGTTCTTC	CASSIWTSGYNEQFF
TRBV4-1	16	TRBD1	many	TRBJ2-7	TGCGCCAGCAGCCAAGGCCGGGACAGGGTGACCTACGAGCAGTACTTC	CASSQGRDRVTYEQYF
TRBV6-5	16	TRBD1	NA	TRBJ1-1	TGTGCCAGCAGCCCAGGGGGCTTGGTCGATCACACTGAAGCTTTCTTT	CASSPGGLVDHTEAFF
TRBV14	15	TRBD2	many	TRBJ2-3	TGTGCCAGCAGCCAGGTAGCGGGAGTAGTAGATACGCAGTATTTT	CASSQVAGVVDTQYF
TRBV15	15	TRBD2	NA	TRBJ2-1	TGTGCCACCAGCAGAATGGGGACTAGCGGGCTTGAGCAGTTCTTC	CATSRMGTSGLEQFF
TRBV6-6	11	NA	many	TRBJ2-2	TGTGCCAGCAGTTACCCCGGGGAGCTGTTTTTT	CASSYPGELFF
TRBV5-1	15	NA	NA	TRBJ2-3	TGCGCCAGCAGCTTGGCTGGGGGAGGCACAGATACGCAGTATTTT	CASSLAGGGTDTQYF
TRBV6-6	14	NA	NA	TRBJ1-1	TGTGCCAGCAGTCACTCGACAGTAAACACTGAAGCTTTCTTT	CASSHSTVNTEAFF
TRBV14	16	NA	NA	TRBJ1-6	TGTGCCGGCGGCCAAGATGGGCGGTCTTCTCGGGACACCCTCCACTTT	CAGGQDGRSSRDTLHF
TRBV4-1	16	NA	many	TRBJ2-1	TGCGCCAGCAGCCAAGAATTCTACGGTACCTACAATGAGCAGTTCTTC	CASSQEFYGTYNEQFF
TRBV28	11	NA	NA	TRBJ1-1	TGTGCCAGCGCCGGGGTGACTGAAGCTTTCTTT	CASAGVTEAFF
TRBV20-1	16	NA	NA	TRBJ1-4	TGCAGTGCTAGAGATGCTTCGACGGGGAATAATGAAAAACTGTTTTTT	CSARDASTGNNEKLFF